These 10 T cell receptor beta chains were sequenced from one sample in a study of T cell responses to AZD1222 COVID-19 vaccine. Measured with immunoSEQ multiplex PCR; TCRdb has only the in-frame clones, and not every one. In the table there are more than 85,000 clones, around 90% of which are singletons. This material consisted of peripheral blood, taken 28 days after the second AZD1222 dose. The receptors shown here come from an adult who received the AZD1222 COVID-19 vaccine.

The J gene is TRBJ2-7, the V gene TRBV6-2 or TRBV6-3; D is unresolved. CDR3 length: 13 residues. V shed 7 bases and J shed 2 bases, with 12 bases lying between them. Germline CDR1 MNHEY, CDR2 SVGEGT. This chain's CDR3 is CASNPGLTYEQYF. In DNA, the CDR3 is TGTGCCAGCAACCCCGGCCTGACCTACGAGCAGTACTTC.

The chain has TRBV24-1 and TRBJ2-1; D ambiguous. Germline CDR1 and CDR2: KGHDR and SFDVKD. The CDR3 runs 14 residues. Trimming cost V 0 bases and J 7 bases, with 9 bases left between them. The DNA of the CDR3 is TGTGCCACCAGTGATTTGTGGGAAGGGAATGAGCAGTTCTTC. Protein product: CATSDLWEGNEQFF.

This CDR3 reads CSVERENTEAFF. CDR3 nucleotides: TGCAGCGTTGAGAGGGAGAACACTGAAGCTTTCTTT. The chain links TRBV29-1 to TRBJ1-1; D remains unclear. The CDR3 is made up of 12 amino acids. Per the germline V gene, CDR1 is SQVTM and CDR2 is ANQGSEA. V was trimmed by 3 bases and J by 1 base, leaving 6 bases between them.

The gene calls are TRBV19 and TRBJ2-7, with 8 bases lining up with TRBD2. CDR1 and CDR2 from the germline V gene are LNHDA and SQIVND (reference sequence). With V trimmed by 2 bases and J by 5 bases, 5 bases remained unmatched. CDR3 length: 14 amino acids. CDR3 bases: TGTGCCAGTAGTATATCCCGGGAGGGGAACGAGCAGTACTTC. As protein: CASSISREGNEQYF.

The chain joins TRBV28 to TRBJ1-4, with no clear D. Germline V gene data show CDR1 as MDHEN and CDR2 as SYDVKM. Trimming took 5 bases from V and 0 from J, leaving 13 bases between them. The CDR3 covers 16 residues. The DNA of the CDR3 is TGTGCCAGCAGTGACCCGTTATCCGCAACTAATGAAAAACTGTTTTTT. Amino acid sequence: CASSDPLSATNEKLFF.

This clone showed up just once. The chain joins TRBV7-9 to TRBJ1-2; possibly TRBD1 for D (6 bases). Germline CDR1 SEHNR, CDR2 FQNEAQ (reference sequence). CDR3 length: 14 residues. Trimming pared 0 bases from V and 4 bases from J, leaving 9 bases between. The CDR3 coding sequence is TGTGCCAGCAGCTTAGCGCAGGGGAGCTATGGCTACACCTTC. Protein sequence: CASSLAQGSYGYTF.

The chain combines TRBV11-3 with TRBJ1-1; possibly TRBD1 for D (6 bases). V shed 4 bases and J shed 1 base, with 10 bases lying between them. The CDR3 has 14 amino acids. From germline, CDR1 is SGHNT and CDR2 YENEEA. The CDR3 loop is CASSWGGPNTEAFF. CDR3 in DNA: TGTGCCAGCAGCTGGGGGGGCCCGAACACTGAAGCTTTCTTT.

The chain joins TRBV11-3 to TRBJ2-2; perhaps D is TRBD1 or TRBD2 (6 bases each). This CDR3 has 15 amino acids. Trimming cost V 5 bases and J 6 bases, with 16 bases left between them. From germline, CDR1 is SGHNT and CDR2 YENEEA. DNA of the CDR3: TGTGCCAGCAGCCGGGATTCGGGGGCCTCCGGGGAGCTGTTTTTT. Its translation: CASSRDSGASGELFF.

This clone has more than one count but fewer than ten. This chain links TRBV11-3 with TRBJ1-5; D remains ambiguous. Trimming stripped 0 bases from V and 4 bases from J, with 4 bases between. The CDR3 is 13 residues long. Germline V gene sequence: CDR1 SGHNT, CDR2 YENEEA. This CDR3 reads CASSLEENQPQHF. CDR3 DNA sequence: TGTGCCAGCAGCTTAGAGGAGAATCAGCCCCAGCATTTT.

The chain is built from TRBV24-1 and TRBJ1-2, with a possible D match to TRBD1 (5 bases). V was pared by 2 bases and J by 3 bases, with 6 bases between. Germline assignment: CDR1 KGHDR and CDR2 SFDVKD. The CDR3 has 13 amino acids. The CDR3 reads CATSDSTDYGYTF. CDR3 coding DNA: TGTGCCACCAGTGATTCGACAGACTATGGCTACACCTTC.